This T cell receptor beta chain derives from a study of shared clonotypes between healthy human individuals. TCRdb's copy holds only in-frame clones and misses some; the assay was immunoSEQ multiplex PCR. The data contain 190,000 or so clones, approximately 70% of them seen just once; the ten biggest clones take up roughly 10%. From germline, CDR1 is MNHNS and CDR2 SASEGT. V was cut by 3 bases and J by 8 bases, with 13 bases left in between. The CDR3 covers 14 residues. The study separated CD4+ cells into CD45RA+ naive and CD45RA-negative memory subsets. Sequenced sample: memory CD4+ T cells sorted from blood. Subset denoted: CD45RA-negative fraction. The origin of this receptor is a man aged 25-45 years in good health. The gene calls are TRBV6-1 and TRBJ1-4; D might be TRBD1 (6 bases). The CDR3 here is CASSDRGPFEKLFF. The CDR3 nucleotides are TGTGCCAGCAGTGACAGGGGACCCTTCGAAAAACTGTTTTTT.